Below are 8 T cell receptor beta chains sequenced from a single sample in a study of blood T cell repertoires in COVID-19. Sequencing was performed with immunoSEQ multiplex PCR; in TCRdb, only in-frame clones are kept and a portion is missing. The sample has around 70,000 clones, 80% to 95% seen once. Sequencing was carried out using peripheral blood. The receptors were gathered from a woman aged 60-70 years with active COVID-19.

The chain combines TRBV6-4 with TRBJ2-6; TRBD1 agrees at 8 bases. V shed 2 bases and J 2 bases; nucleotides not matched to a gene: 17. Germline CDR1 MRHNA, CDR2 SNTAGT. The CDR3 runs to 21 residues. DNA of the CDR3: TGTGCCAGCAGTGACCCCGGCGGGTGGGACAGGAGTGTCGCTGGGGCCAACGTCCTGACTTTC. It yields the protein CASSDPGGWDRSVAGANVLTF.

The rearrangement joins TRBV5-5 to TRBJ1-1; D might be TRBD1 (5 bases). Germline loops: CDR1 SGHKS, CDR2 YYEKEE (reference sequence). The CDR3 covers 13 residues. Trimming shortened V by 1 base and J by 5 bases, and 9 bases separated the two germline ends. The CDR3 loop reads CASSLYRKTEAFF. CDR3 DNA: TGTGCCAGCAGCTTGTACAGGAAGACTGAAGCTTTCTTT.

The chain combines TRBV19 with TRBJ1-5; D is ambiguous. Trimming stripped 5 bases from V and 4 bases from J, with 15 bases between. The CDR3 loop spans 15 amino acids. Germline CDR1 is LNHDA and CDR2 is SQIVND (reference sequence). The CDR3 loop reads CASSRAEGQNQPQHF. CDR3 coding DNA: TGTGCCAGTAGTCGCGCCGAGGGCCAAAATCAGCCCCAGCATTTT.

CDR3 residues: CASSPTPNSYNEQFF. The CDR3 bases are TGTGCCAGCAGCCCTACTCCAAACTCCTACAATGAGCAGTTCTTC. The chain carries TRBV11-2 and TRBJ2-1; no definite D call. The CDR3 length is 15 residues. Germline V gene lookup returns CDR1 SGHAT and CDR2 FQNNGV. Trimming took 5 bases from V and 0 from J, leaving 11 bases between them.

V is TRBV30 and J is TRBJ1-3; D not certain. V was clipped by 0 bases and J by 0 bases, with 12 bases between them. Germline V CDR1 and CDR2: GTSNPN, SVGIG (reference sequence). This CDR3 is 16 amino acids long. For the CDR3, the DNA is TGTGCCTGGAGTGTACCGAGGGCGGACTCTGGAAACACCATATATTTT. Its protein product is CAWSVPRADSGNTIYF.

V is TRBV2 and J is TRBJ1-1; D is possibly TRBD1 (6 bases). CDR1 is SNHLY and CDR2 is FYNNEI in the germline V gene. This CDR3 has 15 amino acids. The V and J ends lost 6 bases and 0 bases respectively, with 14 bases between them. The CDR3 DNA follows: TGTGCCAGCAGGGAACAGGGTTCCATGAACACTGAAGCTTTCTTT. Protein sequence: CASREQGSMNTEAFF.

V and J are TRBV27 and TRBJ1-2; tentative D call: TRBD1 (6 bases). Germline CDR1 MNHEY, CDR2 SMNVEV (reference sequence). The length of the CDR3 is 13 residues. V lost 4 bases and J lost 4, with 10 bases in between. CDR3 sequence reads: CASSYLGGYGYTF. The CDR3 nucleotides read TGTGCCAGCAGTTATCTAGGGGGCTATGGCTACACCTTC.

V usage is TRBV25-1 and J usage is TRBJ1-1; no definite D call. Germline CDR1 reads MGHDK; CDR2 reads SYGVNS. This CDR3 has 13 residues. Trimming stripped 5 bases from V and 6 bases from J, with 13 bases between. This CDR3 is CASSLHGVAEAFF. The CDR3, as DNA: TGTGCCAGCAGTCTACACGGGGTTGCTGAAGCTTTCTTT.